The next 30 T cell receptor beta chains were all read from a single sample in a study of T cells in Graves' hyperthyroidism and ophthalmopathy. TCR beta CDR3 regions were amplified from RNA transcripts. First-round RT-PCR with HTBI primers amplified the TCR CDR3 region. One entry per CDR3 protein, called by TCRdb with MiXCR from the multiplex PCR reads. This table holds approximately 200,000 distinct CDR3 sequences, 15% to 20% found once. Material for sequencing was blood. Receptor source: a man aged 35-49 years with Graves' hyperthyroidism.

The chain joins TRBV28 to TRBJ2-1, with TRBD1 identical over 8 bases. The ends lost 2 bases at V and 13 bases at J; junction bases unmatched: 1. Germline loops: CDR1 MDHEN, CDR2 SYDVKM. This CDR3 contains 11 residues. CDR3 protein: CASSLTGGQFF. The CDR3 DNA follows: TGTGCCAGCAGTTTAACAGGGGGACAGTTCTTC. The complete variable domain, with remaining parts taken from reference TRBV28 and TRBJ2-1, reads DVKVTQSSRYLVKRTGEKVFLECVQDMDHENMFWYRQDPGLGLRLIYFSYDVKMKEKGDIPEGYSVSREKKERFSLILESASTNQTSMYLCASSLTGGQFFGPGTRLTVL.

Turning to this clonotype: A single base separates this from a much larger clone, so it may be a read error. The CDR3 reads CASSPRAGQEGGQPQHF. The CDR3 DNA sequence: TGTGCCAGCAGCCCCCGGGCGGGACAGGAGGGGGGTCAGCCCCAGCATTTT. The chain carries TRBV7-2 and TRBJ1-5; 8 nucleotides align to TRBD1. Germline-derived CDR1 and CDR2 are SGHTA and FQGNSA. The CDR3 spans 17 residues. J lost 6 bases, V lost 5 bases, and 15 bases had no gene match.

This clonotype was found many times. J is TRBJ2-1 and V is TRBV28; a weak D match, TRBD2 (6 bases). The V and J ends lost 6 bases and 7 bases respectively, with 16 bases between them. Per the germline V gene, CDR1 is MDHEN and CDR2 is SYDVKM. CDR3 length equals 14 residues. DNA for the CDR3: TGTGCCAGCAGGACGGTGGGGGGAAGGAATGAGCAGTTCTTC. It translates to CASRTVGGRNEQFF. Full variable domain (missing parts from reference TRBV28 and TRBJ2-1): DVKVTQSSRYLVKRTGEKVFLECVQDMDHENMFWYRQDPGLGLRLIYFSYDVKMKEKGDIPEGYSVSREKKERFSLILESASTNQTSMYLCASRTVGGRNEQFFGPGTRLTVL.

This clonotype occurred many times. This chain uses TRBV7-8 with TRBJ1-6; 7 bases are a match to TRBD1. V was pared by 5 bases and J by 7 bases, with 8 bases of the junction left unmatched. Germline CDR1 and CDR2: SGHVS and FQNEAQ. The CDR3 extends over 15 amino acids. CDR3 sequence: CASSISGTENSPLHF. CDR3 DNA: TGTGCCAGCAGCATTTCCGGGACAGAGAATTCACCCCTCCACTTT.

There are many counts of this clonotype. The rearrangement uses TRBV2 and TRBJ1-2, with D possibly being TRBD1 (6 bases). Per germline, CDR1 SNHLY and CDR2 FYNNEI. Trimming took off 8 bases at V and 4 bases at J, with 11 bases between the two ends. The CDR3 length is 12 residues. CDR3 amino acids: CASQRGSYGYTF. The CDR3 bases are TGTGCCAGCCAGAGGGGGAGCTATGGCTACACCTTC.

The sample holds many counts of this clonotype. The CDR3 reads CAWSNDRTFAANTGELFF. In nucleotides, the CDR3 is TGTGCCTGGAGTAACGACAGGACTTTCGCCGCGAACACCGGGGAGCTGTTTTTT. The J gene is TRBJ2-2, the V gene TRBV30; D is perhaps TRBD1 (6 bases). This CDR3 has 18 residues. Trimming cost V 2 bases and J 0 bases, with 19 bases left between them. Germline V lookup: CDR1 GTSNPN, CDR2 SVGIG (reference sequence).

This clonotype was seen repeatedly, ten times or more. The chain links TRBV5-1 to TRBJ2-3, with D unclear. Germline loops: CDR1 SGHRS, CDR2 YFSETQ. The V end lost 0 bases, the J end lost 2 bases, and 7 bases lay between the germline ends. The CDR3 runs 14 residues. The CDR3 nucleotides read TGCGCCAGCAGCTTGGCCGTTAACACAGATACGCAGTATTTT. This translates into CASSLAVNTDTQYF. The variable domain in full, completed from reference TRBV5-1 and TRBJ2-3, reads KAGVTQTPRYLIKTRGQQVTLSCSPISGHRSVSWYQQTPGQGLQFLFEYFSETQRNKGNFPGRFSGRQFSNSRSEMNVSTLELGDSALYLCASSLAVNTDTQYFGPGTRLTVL.

Ten or more counts support this clonotype. The chain is built from TRBV7-2 and TRBJ1-3; the match to TRBD1 covers 8 bases. Trimming cost V 7 bases and J 14 bases; bases outside gene matches: 7. Germline-derived CDR1 and CDR2 are SGHTA and FQGNSA. The length of the CDR3 is 11 residues. In nucleotides, the CDR3 is TGTGCCAGCATGGCGGCAGGGGGCTTATATTTT. Encoded protein: CASMAAGGLYF.

With respect to this clonotype: Possible read error: a much larger clone is one base away. The chain couples TRBV6-2 or TRBV6-3 to TRBJ1-1, with 7 bases identical to TRBD1. This CDR3 has 14 amino acids. J was trimmed by 3 bases and V by 0 bases; bases with no gene match: 1. CDR1 and CDR2 from the germline V gene are MNHEY and SVGEGT. The CDR3 sequence is CASSYSRGDTEAFF. CDR3 bases: TGTGCCAGCAGTTACTCCAGGGGGGACACTGAAGCTTTCTTT.

Turning to this clonotype: This may arise from a read error, as a much more abundant clone is one base away. In nucleotides, the CDR3 is TGCGCCAGCAGCTTGGACGGGACTGCAATTGATGGCCACACCTTC. It specifies CASSLDGTAIDGHTF. The chain carries TRBV5-1 and TRBJ1-2; possibly TRBD1 for D (5 bases). From germline, CDR1 is SGHRS and CDR2 YFSETQ. The CDR3 extends over 15 amino acids.

This clonotype has ten or more counts. This chain links TRBV9 with TRBJ1-1, with D unresolved. Germline lookup yields CDR1 SGDLS and CDR2 YYNGEE. The CDR3 contains 13 residues. V lost 0 bases, J lost 5 bases, and 8 bases lay in between. The CDR3 DNA sequence: TGTGCCAGCAGCGTAGAACAGTATACTGAAGCTTTCTTT. It is translated as CASSVEQYTEAFF.

This clonotype was seen at least ten times. The CDR3 is CASSWDTFYEQYF. DNA for the CDR3: TGTGCCAGCAGCTGGGACACCTTCTACGAGCAGTACTTC. This rearrangement joins TRBV7-8 to TRBJ2-7; the D gene is possibly TRBD1 (6 bases). Trimming stripped 4 bases from V and 3 bases from J, with 10 bases between. This CDR3 comprises 13 residues. From germline, CDR1 is SGHVS and CDR2 FQNEAQ.

This clonotype was picked up many times. The J gene is TRBJ1-2, the V gene TRBV12-3 or TRBV12-4; 8 positions agree with TRBD1. The length of the CDR3 is 14 residues. Germline trimming cut 8 bases from V and 4 bases from J; bases unmatched to any gene: 9. In nucleotides, the CDR3 is TGTGCCAGCCGAATCCCGGGACAGGTCTATGGCTACACCTTC. Encoded protein: CASRIPGQVYGYTF.

Many counts were recorded for this clonotype. This chain links TRBV3-1 with TRBJ1-5, with a possible D match to TRBD1 (6 bases). The germline V gene encodes CDR1 LGHDT and CDR2 YNNKEL (reference sequence). Trimming shortened V by 4 bases and J by 4 bases, and 8 bases separated the two germline ends. The CDR3 is 13 residues long. CDR3 amino acids: CASSLGQNQPQHF. For the CDR3, the DNA is TGTGCCAGCAGCCTCGGACAGAATCAGCCCCAGCATTTT.

The chain couples TRBV7-2 to TRBJ2-1; a possible D gene is TRBD2 (5 bases). From germline, CDR1 is SGHTA and CDR2 FQGNSA. CDR3 length equals 15 residues. Between the trimmed V and J ends, which lost 6 bases and 1 base, there was a span of 13 bases. The CDR3: CASSYLARSYNEQFF. In DNA form, the CDR3 reads TGTGCCAGCAGTTATCTAGCTCGGTCCTACAATGAGCAGTTCTTC.

This clonotype was found many times. The chain employs TRBV20-1 and TRBJ1-3; tentative D call: TRBD1 (5 bases). The germline V gene has CDR1 DFQATT and CDR2 SNEGSKA (reference sequence). The CDR3 extends over 14 amino acids. The V and J ends lost 3 bases and 2 bases respectively, with 11 bases between them. The CDR3 sequence is CSASPGTAGNTIYF. The CDR3 coding sequence is TGCAGTGCTAGCCCCGGGACCGCTGGAAACACCATATATTTT.

This clonotype turned up a few times. J is TRBJ2-5 and V is TRBV6-5; weak D call: TRBD2 (7 bases). Germline V gene lookup returns CDR1 MNHEY and CDR2 SVGAGI. The germline V and J ends were trimmed by 2 bases and 5 bases, with 12 bases remaining between them. The CDR3 contains 14 residues. CDR3 DNA: TGTGCCAGCAGTTACGGGGGGGCCTTCGAGACCCAGTACTTC. Protein: CASSYGGAFETQYF.

This clonotype was found many times. The chain is built from TRBV9 and TRBJ2-6; D is possibly TRBD1 (6 bases). The germline V gene has CDR1 SGDLS and CDR2 YYNGEE. Trimming took off 3 bases at V and 2 bases at J, with 9 bases between the two ends. The CDR3 runs 15 residues. DNA for the CDR3: TGTGCCAGCAGCGGAAACAGGGCTGGGGCCAACGTCCTGACTTTC. Its protein is CASSGNRAGANVLTF.

This chain links TRBV6-1 with TRBJ1-2, with TRBD1 matching 8 bases. V dropped 7 bases and J dropped 0; count of bases not matched to a gene: 7. CDR3 size: 15 residues. Germline V gene lookup returns CDR1 MNHNS and CDR2 SASEGT. CDR3 sequence reads: CASILTGVPNYGYTF. The CDR3 DNA sequence: TGTGCCAGCATTCTGACAGGGGTCCCTAACTATGGCTACACCTTC.

This clonotype was detected many times. The chain employs TRBV20-1 and TRBJ2-5, with TRBD1 matching over 10 bases. With 4 bases clipped from V and 2 bases from J, the junction kept 7 bases outside the gene matches. The CDR3 has 15 residues. The germline V gene has CDR1 DFQATT and CDR2 SNEGSKA (reference sequence). The CDR3 reads CSAKSDRGRQETQYF. The CDR3, as DNA: TGCAGTGCTAAATCTGACAGGGGGCGGCAAGAGACCCAGTACTTC.

This chain joins TRBV20-1 and TRBJ2-7; 7 nucleotides agree with TRBD1. The length of the CDR3 is 15 residues. V gave up 6 bases and J gave up 7 bases; unmatched junction bases: 18. Germline V gene lookup returns CDR1 DFQATT and CDR2 SNEGSKA (reference sequence). DNA for the CDR3: TGCAGTGCCGGACCTCGACAGGGTCTGCTTAGAGAGCAGTACTTC. It encodes CSAGPRQGLLREQYF.

In its sample, this clonotype was seen many times. This sequence joins TRBV6-2 or TRBV6-3 and TRBJ1-5; D not certain. Looked up from germline, CDR1 is MNHEY and CDR2 is SVGEGT. This CDR3 is 17 amino acids long. V lost 5 bases, J lost 3 bases, and 20 bases lay in between. The CDR3 here is CASSLNKVGEVNQPQHF. The CDR3 DNA is TGTGCCAGCAGTCTAAACAAGGTGGGCGAGGTCAATCAGCCCCAGCATTTT.

The sample holds many counts of this clonotype. J is TRBJ2-5 and V is TRBV5-1; D is possibly TRBD1 or TRBD2 (5 bases each). CDR3 length: 14 amino acids. With 2 bases removed from V and 0 bases from J, the gap between germline ends came to 8 bases. From germline, CDR1 is SGHRS and CDR2 YFSETQ. For the CDR3, the DNA is TGCGCCAGCAGCTTAGTGGGGGACCAAGAGACCCAGTACTTC. Amino acid sequence: CASSLVGDQETQYF.

This clonotype has a count of ten or more. The J gene is TRBJ1-3, the V gene TRBV20-1; D is perhaps TRBD1 (6 bases). The CDR3 has 15 residues. V was pared by 0 bases and J by 0 bases, with 9 bases between. Per the germline V gene, CDR1 is DFQATT and CDR2 is SNEGSKA (reference sequence). The CDR3 DNA sequence: TGCAGTGCTAGAGATCCCAGGGGCTCTGGAAACACCATATATTTT. This sequence encodes CSARDPRGSGNTIYF.

This clonotype was found many times. The chain combines TRBV20-1 with TRBJ2-7; D remains unclear. CDR1 and CDR2 from the germline V gene are DFQATT and SNEGSKA (reference sequence). The CDR3 covers 11 residues. The V gene lost 3 bases and the J gene lost 3 bases, with 6 bases spanning the gap. CDR3: CSARAVYEQYF. The CDR3 region has the DNA TGCAGTGCTAGGGCGGTCTACGAGCAGTACTTC.

This clonotype showed up just a few times. J is TRBJ2-1 and V is TRBV7-2, with 12 bases fitting TRBD2. V lost 5 bases, J lost 6 bases, and 8 bases stayed unmatched. Germline V gene sequence: CDR1 SGHTA, CDR2 FQGNSA. This CDR3 has 16 residues. This CDR3 is CASSPTLAGGLNEQFF. Here the CDR3 DNA reads TGTGCCAGCAGCCCAACCCTAGCGGGGGGGCTCAATGAGCAGTTCTTC.

The V call is TRBV12-5, the J call TRBJ2-3, with 8 positions matching TRBD1. The CDR3 runs to 15 residues. V shed 6 bases and J 0 bases; nucleotides not matched to a gene: 5. The V gene's germline CDR1 is LGHNT and CDR2 FRNRAP. CDR3 in amino acids: CASGEGQASTDTQYF. DNA for the CDR3: TGTGCTAGTGGGGAGGGACAGGCCAGCACAGATACGCAGTATTTT. The whole variable domain, filled in from reference TRBV12-5 and TRBJ2-3, reads DARVTQTPRHKVTEMGQEVTMRCQPILGHNTVFWYRQTMMQGLELLAYFRNRAPLDDSGMPKDRFSAEMPDATLATLKIQPSEPRDSAVYFCASGEGQASTDTQYFGPGTRLTVL.

This clonotype was observed a handful of times. The chain joins TRBV5-1 to TRBJ2-5; D is possibly TRBD1 (6 bases). CDR1 and CDR2 (germline): SGHRS, YFSETQ. This CDR3 contains 14 residues. Between the trimmed V and J ends, which lost 3 bases and 0 bases, there was a span of 9 bases. The CDR3 sequence: CASSSSGDQETQYF. As DNA, the CDR3 is TGCGCCAGCAGCTCCTCAGGGGACCAAGAGACCCAGTACTTC.

Concerning this clonotype itself: This clone may be a read error of a much larger clone one base away. The V call is TRBV7-9, the J call TRBJ2-3, with D unclear. The CDR3 has 14 residues. Germline V gene sequence: CDR1 SEHNR, CDR2 FQNEAQ (reference sequence). Trimming took 0 bases from V and 5 from J, leaving 9 bases between them. CDR3 loop: CASSLAPAQDTQYF. The CDR3 DNA follows: TGTGCCAGCAGCTTAGCACCAGCACAAGATACGCAGTATTTT.

At least ten counts were recorded for this clonotype. This chain connects TRBV7-2 to TRBJ1-1; no clear D. Trimming removed 5 bases at V and 0 bases at J, with 13 bases between. Germline V gene sequence: CDR1 SGHTA, CDR2 FQGNSA. The CDR3 consists of 15 residues. CDR3 sequence reads: CASSRYGSMNTEAFF. The CDR3 bases are TGTGCCAGCAGCCGCTACGGCAGCATGAACACTGAAGCTTTCTTT.